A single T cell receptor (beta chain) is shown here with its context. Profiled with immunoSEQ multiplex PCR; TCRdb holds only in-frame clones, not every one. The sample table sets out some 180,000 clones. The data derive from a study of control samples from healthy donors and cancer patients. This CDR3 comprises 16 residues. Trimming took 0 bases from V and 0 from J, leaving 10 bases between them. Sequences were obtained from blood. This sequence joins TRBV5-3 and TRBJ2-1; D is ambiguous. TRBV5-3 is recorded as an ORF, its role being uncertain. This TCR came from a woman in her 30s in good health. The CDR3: CARSLGLLSSYNEQFF. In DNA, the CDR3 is TGTGCCAGAAGCTTGGGATTGTTAAGCTCCTACAATGAGCAGTTCTTC.